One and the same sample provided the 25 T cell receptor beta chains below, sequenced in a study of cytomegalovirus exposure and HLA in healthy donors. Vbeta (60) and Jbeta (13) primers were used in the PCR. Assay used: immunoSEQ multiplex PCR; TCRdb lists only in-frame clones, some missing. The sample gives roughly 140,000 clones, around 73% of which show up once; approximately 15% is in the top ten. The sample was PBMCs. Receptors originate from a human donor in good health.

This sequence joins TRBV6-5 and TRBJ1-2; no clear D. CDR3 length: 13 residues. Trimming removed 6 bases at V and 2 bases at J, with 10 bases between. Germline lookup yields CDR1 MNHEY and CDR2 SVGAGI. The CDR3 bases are TGTGCCAGCAGACCAGACTGGAACTATGGCTACACCTTC. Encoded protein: CASRPDWNYGYTF.

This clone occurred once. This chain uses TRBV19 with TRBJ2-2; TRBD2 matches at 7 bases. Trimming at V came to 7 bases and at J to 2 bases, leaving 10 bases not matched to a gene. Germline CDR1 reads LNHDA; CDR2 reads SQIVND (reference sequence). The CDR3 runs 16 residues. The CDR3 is CASTPRLAVNTGELFF. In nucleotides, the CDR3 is TGTGCCAGTACCCCGAGGCTAGCGGTTAACACCGGGGAGCTGTTTTTT. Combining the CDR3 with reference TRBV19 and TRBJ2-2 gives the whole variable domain DGGITQSPKYLFRKEGQNVTLSCEQNLNHDAMYWYRQDPGQGLRLIYYSQIVNDFQKGDIAEGYSVSREKKESFPLTVTSAQKNPTAFYLCASTPRLAVNTGELFFGEGSRLTVL.

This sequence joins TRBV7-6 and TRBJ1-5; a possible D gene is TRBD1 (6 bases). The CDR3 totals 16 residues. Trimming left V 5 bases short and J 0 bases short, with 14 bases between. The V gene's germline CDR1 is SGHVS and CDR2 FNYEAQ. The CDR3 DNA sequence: TGTGCCAGCAGCCCGGGGACACCTGATAGCAATCAGCCCCAGCATTTT. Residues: CASSPGTPDSNQPQHF.

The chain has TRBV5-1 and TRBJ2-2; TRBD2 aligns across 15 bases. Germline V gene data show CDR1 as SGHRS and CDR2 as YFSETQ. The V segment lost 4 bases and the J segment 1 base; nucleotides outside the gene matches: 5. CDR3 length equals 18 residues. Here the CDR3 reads CASSRGLAGGGNTGELFF. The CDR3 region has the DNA TGCGCCAGCAGCCGGGGACTAGCGGGAGGCGGGAACACCGGGGAGCTGTTTTTT. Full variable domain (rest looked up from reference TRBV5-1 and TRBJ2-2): KAGVTQTPRYLIKTRGQQVTLSCSPISGHRSVSWYQQTPGQGLQFLFEYFSETQRNKGNFPGRFSGRQFSNSRSEMNVSTLELGDSALYLCASSRGLAGGGNTGELFFGEGSRLTVL.

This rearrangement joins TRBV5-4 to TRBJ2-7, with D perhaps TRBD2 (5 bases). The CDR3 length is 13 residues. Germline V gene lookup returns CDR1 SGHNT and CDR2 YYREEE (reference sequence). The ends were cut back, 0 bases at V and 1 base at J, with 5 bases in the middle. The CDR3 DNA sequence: TGTGCCAGCAGCTTGGGGGAGTCCTACGAGCAGTACTTC. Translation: CASSLGESYEQYF.

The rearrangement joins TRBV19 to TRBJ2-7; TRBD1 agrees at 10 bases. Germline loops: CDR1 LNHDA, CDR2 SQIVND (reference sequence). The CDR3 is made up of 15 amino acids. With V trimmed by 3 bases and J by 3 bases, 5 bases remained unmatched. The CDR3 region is CASSITRDRGYEQYF. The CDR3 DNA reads TGTGCCAGTAGTATCACCCGGGACAGGGGCTACGAGCAGTACTTC.

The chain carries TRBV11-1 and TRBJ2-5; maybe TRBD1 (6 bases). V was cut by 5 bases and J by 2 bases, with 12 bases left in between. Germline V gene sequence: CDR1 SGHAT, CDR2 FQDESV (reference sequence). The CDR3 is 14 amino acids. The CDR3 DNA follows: TGTGCCAGCAGCCCCCGGACAGAACAAGAGACCCAGTACTTC. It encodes CASSPRTEQETQYF.

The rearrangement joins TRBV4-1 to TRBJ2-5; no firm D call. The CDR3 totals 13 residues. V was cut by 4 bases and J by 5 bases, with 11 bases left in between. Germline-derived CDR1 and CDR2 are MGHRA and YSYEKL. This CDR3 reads CASSPTLRETQYF. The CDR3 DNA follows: TGCGCCAGCAGCCCGACACTCCGGGAGACCCAGTACTTC.

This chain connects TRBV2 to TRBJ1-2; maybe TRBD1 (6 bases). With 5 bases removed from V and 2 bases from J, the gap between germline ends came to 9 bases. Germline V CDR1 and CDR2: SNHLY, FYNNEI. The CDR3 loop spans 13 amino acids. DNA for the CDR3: TGTGCCAGCAGTCTCGGACAGAACTATGGCTACACCTTC. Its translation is CASSLGQNYGYTF.

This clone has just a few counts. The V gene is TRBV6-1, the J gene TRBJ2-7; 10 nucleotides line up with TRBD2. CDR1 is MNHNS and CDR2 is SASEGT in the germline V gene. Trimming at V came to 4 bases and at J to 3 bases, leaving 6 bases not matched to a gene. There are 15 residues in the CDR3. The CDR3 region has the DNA TGTGCCAGCAGTGCACTAGCGGGAAGTTTCTACGAGCAGTACTTC. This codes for CASSALAGSFYEQYF.

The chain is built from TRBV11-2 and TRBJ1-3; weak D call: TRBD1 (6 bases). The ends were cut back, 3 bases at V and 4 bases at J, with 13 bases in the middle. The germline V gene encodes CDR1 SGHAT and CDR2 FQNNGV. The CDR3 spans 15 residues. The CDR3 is CASSFTRTVGNTIYF. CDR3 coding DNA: TGTGCCAGCAGCTTTACCCGGACAGTGGGAAACACCATATATTTT.

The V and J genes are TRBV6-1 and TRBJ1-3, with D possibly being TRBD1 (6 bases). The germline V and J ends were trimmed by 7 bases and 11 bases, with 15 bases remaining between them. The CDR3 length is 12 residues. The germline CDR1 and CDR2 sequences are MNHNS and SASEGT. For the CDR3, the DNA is TGTGCCAGCACCCGGACAGCGAACGCCATATATTTT. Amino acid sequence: CASTRTANAIYF.

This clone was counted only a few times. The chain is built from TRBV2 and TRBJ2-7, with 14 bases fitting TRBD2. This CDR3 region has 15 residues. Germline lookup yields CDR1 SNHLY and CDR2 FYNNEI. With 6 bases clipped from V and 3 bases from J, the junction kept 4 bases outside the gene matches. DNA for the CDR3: TGTGCCAGCAGGAGACTAGCGGGAGGGCTCTACGAGCAGTACTTC. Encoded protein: CASRRLAGGLYEQYF.

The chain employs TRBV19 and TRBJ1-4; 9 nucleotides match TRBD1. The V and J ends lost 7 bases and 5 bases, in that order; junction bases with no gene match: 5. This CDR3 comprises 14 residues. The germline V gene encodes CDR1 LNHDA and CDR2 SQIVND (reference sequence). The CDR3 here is CASTHTGGNEKLFF. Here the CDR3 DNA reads TGTGCCAGTACCCATACAGGGGGCAATGAAAAACTGTTTTTT. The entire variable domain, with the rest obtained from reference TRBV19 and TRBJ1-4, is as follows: DGGITQSPKYLFRKEGQNVTLSCEQNLNHDAMYWYRQDPGQGLRLIYYSQIVNDFQKGDIAEGYSVSREKKESFPLTVTSAQKNPTAFYLCASTHTGGNEKLFFGSGTQLSVL.

The CDR3 nucleotides read TGCGCCAGCAGCCATCGGCGGAACTCCTACGAGCAGTACTTC. As protein: CASSHRRNSYEQYF. The chain uses TRBV4-1 and TRBJ2-7; D is unclear. V lost 3 bases and J 0 bases, leaving 9 bases between the germline ends. The CDR3 consists of 14 residues. CDR1 and CDR2 from the germline V gene are MGHRA and YSYEKL.

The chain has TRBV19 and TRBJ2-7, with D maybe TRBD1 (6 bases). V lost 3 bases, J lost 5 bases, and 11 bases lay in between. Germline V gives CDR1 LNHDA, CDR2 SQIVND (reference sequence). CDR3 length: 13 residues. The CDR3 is CASSMKQGDEQYF. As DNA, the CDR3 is TGTGCCAGTAGTATGAAACAGGGCGACGAGCAGTACTTC.

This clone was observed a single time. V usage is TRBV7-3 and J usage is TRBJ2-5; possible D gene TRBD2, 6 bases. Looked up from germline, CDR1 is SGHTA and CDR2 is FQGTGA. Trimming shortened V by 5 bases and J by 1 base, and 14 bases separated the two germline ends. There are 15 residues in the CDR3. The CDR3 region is CASSPALATQETQYF. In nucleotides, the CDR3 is TGTGCCAGCAGCCCCGCCCTAGCGACCCAAGAGACCCAGTACTTC.

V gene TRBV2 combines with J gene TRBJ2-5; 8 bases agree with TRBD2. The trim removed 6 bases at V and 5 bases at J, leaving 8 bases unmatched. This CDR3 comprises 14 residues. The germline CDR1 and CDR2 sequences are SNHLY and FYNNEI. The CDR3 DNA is TGTGCCAGCAGCCTCGGGGGGGCCGGGGAGACCCAGTACTTC. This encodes CASSLGGAGETQYF.

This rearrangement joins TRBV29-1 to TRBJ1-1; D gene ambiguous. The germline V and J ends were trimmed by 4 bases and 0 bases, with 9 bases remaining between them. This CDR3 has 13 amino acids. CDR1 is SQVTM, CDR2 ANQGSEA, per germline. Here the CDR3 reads CSVVPGMNTEAFF. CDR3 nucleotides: TGCAGCGTTGTGCCGGGGATGAACACTGAAGCTTTCTTT.

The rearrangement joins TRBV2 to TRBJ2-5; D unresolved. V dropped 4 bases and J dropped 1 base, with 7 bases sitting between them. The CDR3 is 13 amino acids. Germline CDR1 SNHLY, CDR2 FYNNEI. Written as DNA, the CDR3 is TGTGCCAGCAGTGCCTCGTTCCAAGAGACCCAGTACTTC. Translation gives CASSASFQETQYF. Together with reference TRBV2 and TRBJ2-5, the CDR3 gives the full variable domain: EPEVTQTPSHQVTQMGQEVILRCVPISNHLYFYWYRQILGQKVEFLVSFYNNEISEKSEIFDDQFSVERPDGSNFTLKIRSTKLEDSAMYFCASSASFQETQYFGPGTRLLVL.

The CDR3 protein is CATSPRGLAASYEQYF. CDR3 bases: TGTGCCACCAGCCCACGGGGACTAGCGGCCTCCTACGAGCAGTACTTC. The V call is TRBV15, the J call TRBJ2-7, with 11 bases identical to TRBD2. This CDR3 is built from 16 residues. Germline lookup yields CDR1 LNHNV and CDR2 YYDKDF (reference sequence). V shed 5 bases, J shed 0 bases, and the junction held 6 bases outside the gene matches.

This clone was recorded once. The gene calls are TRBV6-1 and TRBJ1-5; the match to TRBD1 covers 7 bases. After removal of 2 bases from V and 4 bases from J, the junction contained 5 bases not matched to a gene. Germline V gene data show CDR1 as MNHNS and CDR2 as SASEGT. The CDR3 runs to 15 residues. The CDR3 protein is CASSESEQGNQPQHF. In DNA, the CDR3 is TGTGCCAGCAGTGAATCCGAACAGGGGAATCAGCCCCAGCATTTT.

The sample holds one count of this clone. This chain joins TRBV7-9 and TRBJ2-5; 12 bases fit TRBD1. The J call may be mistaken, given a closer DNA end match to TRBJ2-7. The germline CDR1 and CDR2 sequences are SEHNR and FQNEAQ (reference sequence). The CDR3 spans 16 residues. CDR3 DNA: TGTGCCAGCAGCCCCGGGACAGGGGGCTCCTCCTACGAGCAGTACTTC. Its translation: CASSPGTGGSSYEQYF.

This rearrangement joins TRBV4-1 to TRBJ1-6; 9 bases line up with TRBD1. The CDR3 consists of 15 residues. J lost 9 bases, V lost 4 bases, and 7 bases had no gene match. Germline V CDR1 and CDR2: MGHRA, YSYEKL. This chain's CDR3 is CASSRSDRGGSPLHF. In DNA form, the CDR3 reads TGCGCCAGCAGCCGGTCGGACAGGGGAGGTTCACCCCTCCACTTT.

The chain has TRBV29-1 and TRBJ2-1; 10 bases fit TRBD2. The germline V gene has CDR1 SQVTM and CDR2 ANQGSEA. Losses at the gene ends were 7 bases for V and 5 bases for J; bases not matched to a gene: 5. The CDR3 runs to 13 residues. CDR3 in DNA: TGCAGCGCCCCCGGGACTAGCGACAATGAGCAGTTCTTC. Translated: CSAPGTSDNEQFF.